This T cell receptor (beta chain) came from a study of shared clonotypes between healthy human individuals. In its sample, this clone was seen once. Sequencing used immunoSEQ multiplex PCR; TCRdb keeps in-frame clones, though not all of them. This table holds around 510,000 clones, about 96% found once. The CDR3 is made up of 13 amino acids. Trimming took 3 bases from V and 0 from J, leaving 4 bases between them. Germline V gene sequence: CDR1 MNHEY, CDR2 SMNVEV (reference sequence). The origin of this receptor is a woman aged 25 to 39 in good health. Specimen: naive CD4+ T cells sorted from blood. Subset indicated: CD45RA+ positively selected. This chain uses TRBV27 with TRBJ2-3, with unresolved D. CDR3 in amino acids: CASSFFSTDTQYF. DNA for the CDR3: TGTGCCAGCAGTTTCTTTAGCACAGATACGCAGTATTTT.